Listed below are T cell receptor beta chains from one sample, sequenced in a study of identical twins. MiXCR was run by TCRdb on the 5' RACE reads, yielding one entry per CDR3 protein. The table lists approximately 700,000 distinct CDR3 sequences, 5.5% to 7.5% of them singletons. Specimen: naive T cells sorted from blood. The receptor set was obtained from a man between 18 and 35 years old in good health. The CDR3 runs from the conserved cysteine through the conserved F or W. A D gene is named only where the DNA matches it firmly. Size is omitted from some rows. Given values are once, few, many or a class for expanded clones.

CDR3 protein	CDR3 DNA	D gene	clone size	V gene	J gene
CSLWTQNQETQYF	TGCAGCCTTTGGACACAAAACCAAGAGACCCAGTACTTC	.	few	TRBV29-1	TRBJ2-5
CASSMDRASMDYTF	TGTGCCAGCAGCATGGACAGGGCCTCTATGGACTACACCTTC	TRBD1	many	TRBV5-6	TRBJ1-2
CASSSPQVRSSTDTQYF	TGTGCCAGCAGCTCGCCGCAGGTTCGTTCTAGCACAGATACGCAGTATTTT	.	.	TRBV7-9	TRBJ2-3
CAWSSREAGGHF	TGTGCCTGGAGCTCACGGGAGGCAGGGGGGCACTTC	.	many	TRBV30	TRBJ2-7
CATSRDWGNEQFF	TGTGCCACCAGCAGAGATTGGGGTAATGAGCAGTTCTTC	.	many	TRBV15	TRBJ2-1
CASSVDPTGTQYF	TGTGCCAGCAGCGTAGACCCGACTGGGACCCAGTACTTC	.	few	TRBV9	TRBJ2-5
CSGWQGGTDTQYF	TGCAGCGGCTGGCAGGGGGGCACAGATACGCAGTATTTT	TRBD1	many	TRBV29-1	TRBJ2-3
CASSYRGFSTDTQYF	TGTGCCAGCAGCTACAGGGGATTTAGCACAGATACGCAGTATTTT	TRBD1	.	TRBV7-2	TRBJ2-3
CASGQGLTTGFQETQYF	TGTGCCAGCGGACAGGGACTCACCACGGGGTTCCAAGAGACCCAGTACTTC	TRBD1	many	TRBV7-2	TRBJ2-5
CASSLSGNSNTIYF	TGTGCCAGCAGTTTATCAGGGAATAGCAACACCATATATTTT	.	.	TRBV28	TRBJ1-3
CASSLVRGESDYEQYF	TGTGCCAGCAGCTTGGTTCGGGGAGAATCAGACTACGAGCAGTACTTC	.	.	TRBV5-6	TRBJ2-7
CASSRTRLAGAYNEQFF	TGTGCCAGCTCCCGAACGAGGCTAGCGGGAGCTTACAATGAGCAGTTCTTC	TRBD2	many	TRBV6-4	TRBJ2-1
CASSPREGNYGYTF	TGTGCCAGCAGCCCTAGGGAGGGAAACTATGGCTACACCTTC	.	many	TRBV5-5	TRBJ1-2
CASRGGQGKAGELFF	TGTGCCAGCAGGGGAGGACAGGGAAAGGCCGGGGAGCTGTTTTTT	TRBD1	.	TRBV11-2	TRBJ2-2
CSARDGRQSTSEQFF	TGCAGTGCTAGAGATGGGCGGCAATCAACGAGTGAGCAGTTCTTC	.	many	TRBV20-1	TRBJ2-1